Given below is one T cell receptor (beta chain) in context. Donors of Cohort 3 who recovered were those that had two negative PCRs, clearance, or symptom resolution. CDR3 length: 12 residues. Germline values: CDR1 MDHEN, CDR2 SYDVKM. Trimming cost V 4 bases and J 8 bases, with 12 bases left between them. The entry originates in a study of blood T cell repertoires in COVID-19. Study-wide background: Sample material is recorded as cDNA or gDNA derived from T cells, B-cell-depleted T cells, or PBMCs.

The data were produced by immunoSEQ multiplex PCR, yet TCRdb's version contains in-frame clones alone and is incomplete. The sample lists roughly 310,000 clones, about 89% occurring once. This clonotype was sampled from a middle-aged woman who had recovered from COVID-19. The sample was PBMCs or T cells enriched from blood (not recorded which). The V gene is TRBV28, the J gene TRBJ2-7, with D possibly being TRBD1 (6 bases). The CDR3 region is CASSSQGAKQYF. DNA for the CDR3: TGTGCCAGCAGTTCACAGGGAGCCAAGCAGTACTTC.